Presented here are 19 T cell receptor beta chains from one specimen sequenced in a study of early T cells in non-severe SARS-CoV-2 infection. TCRdb passed the 5' RACE reads through MiXCR, listing each CDR3 protein once. The sample holds approximately 99,000 distinct CDR3 sequences, roughly an eighth seen once. The sequenced material came from whole blood. These receptors all stem from an adult who was a healthcare worker with PCR-confirmed SARS-CoV-2 infection or an uninfected control (not recorded which).

This clonotype was observed a few times. This chain joins TRBV2 and TRBJ2-2; D unclear. This CDR3 has 14 amino acids. V lost 8 bases and J lost 1, with 11 bases in between. CDR1 and CDR2 from the germline V gene are SNHLY and FYNNEI. CDR3 amino acids: CASLGNWNTGELFF. The CDR3 coding sequence is TGTGCCAGCTTGGGTAACTGGAACACCGGGGAGCTGTTTTTT. Full variable domain (rest looked up from reference TRBV2 and TRBJ2-2): EPEVTQTPSHQVTQMGQEVILRCVPISNHLYFYWYRQILGQKVEFLVSFYNNEISEKSEIFDDQFSVERPDGSNFTLKIRSTKLEDSAMYFCASLGNWNTGELFFGEGSRLTVL.

The chain couples TRBV2 to TRBJ2-1, with 9 bases lining up with TRBD2. J was trimmed by 2 bases and V by 11 bases; bases with no gene match: 10. The CDR3 totals 15 residues. The germline V gene has CDR1 SNHLY and CDR2 FYNNEI. CDR3 in DNA: TGTGCCGGCGCGGGAGGGCTTCCTGCCTACAATGAGCAGTTCTTC. Its translation is CAGAGGLPAYNEQFF.

The gene calls are TRBV7-9 and TRBJ2-7; D call uncertain. CDR1 and CDR2 from the germline V gene are SEHNR and FQNEAQ (reference sequence). V was trimmed by 3 bases and J by 0 bases, leaving 9 bases between them. This CDR3 region has 14 residues. CDR3 coding DNA: TGTGCCAGCAGCTTTTTTGGGGACTCCTACGAGCAGTACTTC. Its translation: CASSFFGDSYEQYF.

This clonotype was counted ten times or more. The chain links TRBV20-1 to TRBJ1-3; 8 nucleotides match TRBD1. V shed 5 bases and J 2 bases; nucleotides not matched to a gene: 2. The CDR3 consists of 13 residues. Germline V gives CDR1 DFQATT, CDR2 SNEGSKA (reference sequence). The CDR3 protein is CSAPTGAGNTIYF. CDR3 DNA sequence: TGCAGTGCTCCGACAGGGGCTGGAAACACCATATATTTT.

The genes are TRBV20-1 and TRBJ2-4; TRBD1 matches at 7 bases. The junction had 12 bases not matched to a gene; V was cut back by 2 bases and J by 5 bases. In germline, CDR1 is DFQATT, CDR2 SNEGSKA (reference sequence). This CDR3 comprises 16 residues. CDR3 sequence reads: CSARRQGNFGENIQYF. CDR3 in DNA: TGCAGTGCTAGAAGACAGGGAAATTTTGGCGAAAACATTCAGTACTTC.

This chain connects TRBV7-6 to TRBJ2-1, with D perhaps matching TRBD1 or TRBD2 (5 bases each). V shed 5 bases and J shed 0 bases, with 17 bases lying between them. There are 17 residues in the CDR3. Germline CDR1 is SGHVS and CDR2 is FNYEAQ. The chain's CDR3 is CASSIAPGPSSYNEQFF. The CDR3 DNA is TGTGCCAGCAGCATCGCCCCGGGACCTAGCTCCTACAATGAGCAGTTCTTC.

The chain couples TRBV4-1 to TRBJ2-1; D unresolved. The CDR3 consists of 14 residues. Germline loops: CDR1 MGHRA, CDR2 YSYEKL. V lost 3 bases and J 4 bases, leaving 10 bases between the germline ends. The CDR3 bases are TGCGCCAGCAGCCAGGCGTGGGGATACAATGAGCAGTTCTTC. It yields the protein CASSQAWGYNEQFF.

This clonotype showed up just a few times. The J gene is TRBJ1-1, the V gene TRBV5-4, with a tentative D call TRBD1 (5 bases). The CDR3 has 14 residues. Looked up from germline, CDR1 is SGHNT and CDR2 is YYREEE (reference sequence). V shed 5 bases and J shed 3 bases, with 14 bases lying between them. CDR3 bases: TGTGCCAGCAGGTTCGGGGGGGGAGACACTGAAGCTTTCTTT. Translated: CASRFGGGDTEAFF.

This chain connects TRBV6-6 to TRBJ2-1; 14 positions match TRBD2. CDR1 and CDR2 from the germline V gene are MNHNY and SVGAGI (reference sequence). There are 13 residues in the CDR3. J gave up 9 bases and V 8 bases, and 3 bases lay outside the gene matches. Written as DNA, the CDR3 is TGTGCCAGCCGACTAGCGGGGGGGCCTGAGCAGTTCTTC. Its translation is CASRLAGGPEQFF.

This clonotype was seen more than once but under ten times. The V and J genes are TRBV5-6 and TRBJ2-2; D possibly uses TRBD1 or TRBD2 (5 bases each). The V gene lost 4 bases and the J gene lost 7 bases, with 8 bases spanning the gap. The CDR3 sequence is 12 residues long. CDR1 and CDR2 from the germline V gene are SGHDT and YYEEEE. The CDR3 DNA reads as TGTGCCAGCAGCGGGGGAGACGGGGAGCTGTTTTTT. Its protein is CASSGGDGELFF.

A few counts support this clonotype. This rearrangement joins TRBV6-5 to TRBJ1-1; the D is unclear. Trimming left V 2 bases short and J 7 bases short, with 23 bases between. The CDR3 length is 17 residues. CDR1 and CDR2 (germline): MNHEY, SVGAGI. In DNA, the CDR3 is TGTGCCAGCAGTTACACAACCTATCCGGGGAACCCCCTTGAAGCTTTCTTT. Its translation: CASSYTTYPGNPLEAFF.

This clonotype was counted between two and nine times. V gene TRBV20-1 combines with J gene TRBJ2-5; TRBD2 aligns across 7 bases. The length of the CDR3 is 15 residues. V gave up 5 bases and J gave up 5 bases; unmatched junction bases: 14. Germline V lookup: CDR1 DFQATT, CDR2 SNEGSKA (reference sequence). As DNA, the CDR3 is TGCAGTGCTGCCTTTGGGGGAGGGCCGGAGGAGACCCAGTACTTC. Protein sequence: CSAAFGGGPEETQYF.

The rearrangement uses TRBV20-1 and TRBJ2-3; D not resolved. CDR3 length: 17 amino acids. V was pared by 2 bases and J by 2 bases, with 20 bases between. The germline gives CDR1 DFQATT, CDR2 SNEGSKA (reference sequence). The CDR3 region has the DNA TGCAGTGCTAGACCTACCCGAAGGGCGGAGTACACAGATACGCAGTATTTT. Protein: CSARPTRRAEYTDTQYF.

This chain joins TRBV4-1 and TRBJ2-1; D is unresolved. The CDR3 spans 11 residues. V lost 1 base to trimming and J lost 8 bases, with 3 bases between them. CDR1 MGHRA and CDR2 YSYEKL come from the germline V gene. This chain's CDR3 is CASSQVHEQFF. Written as DNA, the CDR3 is TGCGCCAGCAGCCAAGTCCATGAGCAGTTCTTC.

The gene calls are TRBV29-1 and TRBJ1-2; 7 bases match TRBD1. The CDR3 is made up of 15 amino acids. The V and J ends lost 4 bases and 2 bases, in that order; junction bases with no gene match: 10. Per germline, CDR1 SQVTM and CDR2 ANQGSEA. In nucleotides, the CDR3 is TGCAGCGTTGGTCGCAGGGGGACGGGAAACTATGGCTACACCTTC. This sequence encodes CSVGRRGTGNYGYTF.

Comments on this clonotype: A much bigger clone sits one base away, suggesting this may be a read error. The CDR3 DNA follows: TGCAGTGCTCCTCCGGGACTAGCGGGGAGAACTAGCACAGAAACGCAGTATTTT. This gives the protein CSAPPGLAGRTSTETQYF. The V gene is TRBV20-1, the J gene TRBJ2-3, with 13 bases lining up with TRBD2. The CDR3 loop spans 18 amino acids. Germline V gene sequence: CDR1 DFQATT, CDR2 SNEGSKA (reference sequence).

This clonotype has more than one count but fewer than ten. The chain employs TRBV7-6 and TRBJ2-1; 8 bases are a match to TRBD2. Losses at the gene ends were 5 bases for V and 0 bases for J; bases not matched to a gene: 6. Germline assignment: CDR1 SGHVS and CDR2 FNYEAQ. This CDR3 has 16 amino acids. DNA of the CDR3: TGTGCCAGCAGCCTACTGGGACTAGACTCCTACAATGAGCAGTTCTTC. This gives the protein CASSLLGLDSYNEQFF.

This clonotype was counted between two and nine times. J is TRBJ2-7 and V is TRBV6-2 or TRBV6-3; possibly TRBD2 for D (5 bases). CDR1 MNHEY and CDR2 SVGEGT come from the germline V gene. V lost 5 bases and J 5 bases, leaving 19 bases between the germline ends. There are 15 residues in the CDR3. For the CDR3, the DNA is TGTGCCAGCAGTAACACCAGGAGGTACGGTAACGAGCAGTACTTC. Translation: CASSNTRRYGNEQYF.

The V and J genes are TRBV7-3 and TRBJ1-1; D remains unclear. V dropped 0 bases and J dropped 2 bases, with 7 bases sitting between them. This CDR3 region has 14 residues. Per germline, CDR1 SGHTA and CDR2 FQGTGA. In DNA, the CDR3 is TGTGCCAGCAGCTTAACGGACGGCAACACTGAAGCTTTCTTT. Translation gives CASSLTDGNTEAFF.